This T cell receptor (beta chain) was found in a study of shared clonotypes between healthy human individuals. TCRdb's copy holds only in-frame clones and misses some; the assay was immunoSEQ multiplex PCR. The table has some 1 million clones, roughly 70% seen once. V gave up 10 bases and J gave up 3 bases, with 16 bases separating them. CDR1 MGHDK and CDR2 SYGVNS come from the germline V gene. The CDR3 is made up of 13 amino acids. The rearrangement uses TRBV25-1 and TRBJ2-7; TRBD1 is a possible D gene (5 bases). Material for sequencing was memory CD4+ T cells sorted from blood. Subset denoted: CD45RA-negative fraction. The receptor was isolated from a man aged 18 to 35 in good health. The CDR3 region has the DNA TGTGCCACCCGTAGGGGCGGACACTACGAGCAGTACTTC. As protein: CATRRGGHYEQYF.